Listed below are T cell receptor beta chains from one sample, sequenced in a study of blood T cell repertoires in COVID-19. Only in-frame clones appear in the TCRdb table, and some are missing; sequencing was by immunoSEQ multiplex PCR. The table records 55,000 to 80,000 clones, around 80% of them present only once. The material sequenced was peripheral blood. All receptors come from a human donor in a cohort sampled during active COVID-19. The CDR3 runs from the conserved cysteine through the conserved F or W. The order of the fields is D gene, CDR3 length, clone size, V gene, J gene, CDR3 DNA, CDR3 protein. D genes are given only for firm matches. Not every row has a clone size; where given, it reads once, few, many or a size class.

>TRBD1|14|NA|TRBV18|TRBJ1-5
TGTGCCAGCTCACCCACAGGGGGCAATCAGCCCCAGCATTTT
CASSPTGGNQPQHF
>NA|14|few|TRBV12-5|TRBJ1-1
TGTGCTAGTGGTTTGGACGGACAGAGAACTGAAGCTTTCTTT
CASGLDGQRTEAFF
>NA|16|NA|TRBV5-5|TRBJ1-2
TGTGCCAGCAGCTTGGTGGCACTAACTCATAACTATGGCTACACCTTC
CASSLVALTHNYGYTF
>NA|14|NA|TRBV19|TRBJ1-2
TGTGCCAGTAGTATAGTCCTAGCTAACTATGGCTACACCTTC
CASSIVLANYGYTF
>TRBD1|14|NA|TRBV5-8|TRBJ1-5
TGTGCCAGCAGTTGGACAGGAAGGAATCAGCCCCAGCATTTT
CASSWTGRNQPQHF
>TRBD2|16|NA|TRBV9|TRBJ2-1
TGTGCCAGCAGCGGTAGCGGGAGGGCCTCGAGGAATGAGCAGTTCTTC
CASSGSGRASRNEQFF
>NA|13|NA|TRBV7-3|TRBJ2-1
TGTGCCAGCAGCTTATCGGCGGTCAATGAGCAGTTCTTC
CASSLSAVNEQFF
>TRBD2|14|NA|TRBV10-1|TRBJ2-2
TGCGCCAGCAGTCTAGCGGGAGCAACCGGGGAGCTGTTTTTT
CASSLAGATGELFF
>TRBD1|15|once|TRBV2|TRBJ2-2
TGTGCCAGCATGGAACAGGGGGCTTTGTCCGGGGAGCTGTTTTTT
CASMEQGALSGELFF
>NA|15|NA|TRBV9|TRBJ2-3
TGTGCCAGCAGCGTAGAACAGGGAAGAACAGATACGCAGTATTTT
CASSVEQGRTDTQYF
>TRBD1|15|once|TRBV5-4|TRBJ2-3
TGTGCCAGCAGCAATGGACAGGTGCTCTTAGATACGCAGTATTTT
CASSNGQVLLDTQYF
>NA|15|NA|TRBV3-1/TRBV3-2|TRBJ1-3
TGTGCCAGCAGCATAACCAGGGGAGCAGGGAACACCATATATTTT
CASSITRGAGNTIYF
>NA|15|NA|TRBV5-6|TRBJ2-1
TGTGCCAGCAGTCGTCGAGCGACGGCCTACAATGAGCAGTTCTTC
CASSRRATAYNEQFF
>TRBD2|19|NA|TRBV15|TRBJ2-7
TGTGCCACCGCGCCGGGGGGAGCCGGGACTAGCGGGAGGGCCTACGAGCAGTACTTC
CATAPGGAGTSGRAYEQYF
>NA|16|NA|TRBV5-4|TRBJ1-5
TGTGCCAGCAGCTTGGGGGGCCCGGATAGCAATCAGCCCCAGCATTTT
CASSLGGPDSNQPQHF
>TRBD2|17|NA|TRBV4-2|TRBJ2-3
TGTGCCAGCAGCCAAGATTTCCTAGCGGGGAAAAAAAATACGCAGTATTTT
CASSQDFLAGKKNTQYF
>TRBD1|15|few|TRBV18|TRBJ2-7
TGTGCCAGCTCAAGTGGGGGACAGGGGAGGTACGAGCAGTACTTC
CASSSGGQGRYEQYF
>NA|13|NA|TRBV6-5|TRBJ1-2
TGTGCCAGCAGGCTGGGGGCGTACTATGGCTACACCTTC
CASRLGAYYGYTF
>NA|13|NA|TRBV2|TRBJ1-5
TGTGCCAGCACTAGCAGGTTGGGTCAGCCCCAGCATTTT
CASTSRLGQPQHF